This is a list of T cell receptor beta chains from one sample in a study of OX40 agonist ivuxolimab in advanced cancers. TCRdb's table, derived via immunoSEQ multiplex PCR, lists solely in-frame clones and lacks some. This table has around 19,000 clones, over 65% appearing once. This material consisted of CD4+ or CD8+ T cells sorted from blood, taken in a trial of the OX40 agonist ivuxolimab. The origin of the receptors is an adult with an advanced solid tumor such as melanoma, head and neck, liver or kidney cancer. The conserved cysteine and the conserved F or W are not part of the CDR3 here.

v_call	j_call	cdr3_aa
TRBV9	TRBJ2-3	ASSSPASGRGMRADTQY
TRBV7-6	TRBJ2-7	ASSLNRGNEQY
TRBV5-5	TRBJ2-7	ASSLGPVQEQY
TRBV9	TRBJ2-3	ASSSLNRGTDTQY
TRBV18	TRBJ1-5	ASSPEQGRNQPQH
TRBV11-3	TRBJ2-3	ASSLGGTDTQY
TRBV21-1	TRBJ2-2	ASSKEGLAGSNTGELF
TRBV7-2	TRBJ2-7	ASSPHPVVYEQY
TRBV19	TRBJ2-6	ASSMRGSGANVLT
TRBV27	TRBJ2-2	ASSLSDGGTTGELF
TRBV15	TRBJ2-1	ATSRSPNFGNEQF
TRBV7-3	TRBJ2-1	ASSLVNNEQF
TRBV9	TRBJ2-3	ASSVDLGTGDTQY
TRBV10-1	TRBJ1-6	ASSEGGFNSPLH
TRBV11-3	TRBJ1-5	ASSSSPGLMEPQH
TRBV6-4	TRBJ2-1	ASSVSGENNEQF